This TCR beta chain was recorded in a study of patients and donors after allogeneic stem cell transplantation. TCRdb redid the calling of the RT-PCR reads with MiXCR, one entry per CDR3 protein. The table records 8,500 to 13,000 distinct CDR3 sequences, about 20% of them present only once. V lost 6 bases to trimming and J lost 1 base, with 18 bases between them. Germline assignment: CDR1 DFQATT and CDR2 SNEGSKA (reference sequence). The CDR3 length is 15 residues. The chain couples TRBV20-1 to TRBJ1-1, with D possibly being TRBD1 (5 bases). The sample was blood, either unsorted or a sorted T cell fraction (not recorded which). This TCR was recovered from a human donor who was either an allogeneic HSCT recipient or a stem cell or donor lymphocyte infusion donor (not recorded which). It is not recorded whose cells these are; they may come from a transplant donor. CDR3 DNA sequence: TGCAGTGCCACCATTCTTGGGACCTCGAACACTGAAGCTTTCTTT. This codes for CSATILGTSNTEAFF.